Included here is one T cell receptor beta chain sequence, with context. Germline V CDR1 and CDR2: LNHDA, SQIVND (reference sequence). CDR3 length: 15 residues. After removal of 5 bases from V and 6 bases from J, the junction contained 9 bases not matched to a gene. This specimen belongs to a study of cytomegalovirus exposure and HLA in healthy donors. With 60 Vbeta and 13 Jbeta primers, the PCR was carried out. Here immunoSEQ multiplex PCR was the method, and the copy in TCRdb shows in-frame clones only, minus some. There are more than 150,000 clones in the sample; about 80% occur only once, and 1% lies in the top ten.

Sequencing input: PBMCs. The TCR comes from a woman between 45 and 60 years old in good health and CMV-seropositive. The chain has TRBV19 and TRBJ1-5; 8 bases line up with TRBD1. CDR3 amino acids: CASSFGGQGGQPQHF. CDR3 sequence (DNA): TGTGCCAGTAGTTTTGGCGGACAGGGAGGTCAGCCCCAGCATTTT.